The next 15 T cell receptor beta chains were all read from a single sample in a study of cytomegalovirus exposure and HLA in healthy donors. 60 Vbeta and 13 Jbeta primers were used in PCR. Libraries were prepared by immunoSEQ multiplex PCR; TCRdb keeps only in-frame clonotypes and omits some of them. Among 200,000 to 250,000 clones listed, roughly 80% were seen once. The sample taken for sequencing was PBMCs. The receptors were sampled from a man between 50 and 59 years old in good health and CMV-seronegative.

The V call is TRBV18, the J call TRBJ2-5, with TRBD2 matching over 8 bases. The end of the DNA is better explained by TRBJ2-7, so the J call may be wrong. Germline V gene lookup returns CDR1 KGHSH and CDR2 LQKENI. The CDR3 is made up of 15 amino acids. Here the CDR3 DNA reads TGTGCCAGCTCACAACCGGGGACTAGTTCCTACGAGCAGTACTTC. Translating it yields CASSQPGTSSYEQYF.

The genes are TRBV7-9 and TRBJ2-3; possibly TRBD2 for D (5 bases). V was pared by 5 bases and J by 3 bases, with 9 bases between. CDR1 is SEHNR, CDR2 FQNEAQ, per germline (reference sequence). The CDR3 spans 13 residues. Here the CDR3 reads CASSRELTDTQYF. The CDR3 coding sequence is TGTGCCAGCAGCCGGGAATTGACAGATACGCAGTATTTT. Supplemented by reference TRBV7-9 and TRBJ2-3, the full variable domain reads DTGVSQNPRHKITKRGQNVTFRCDPISEHNRLYWYRQTLGQGPEFLTYFQNEAQLEKSRLLSDRFSAERPKGSFSTLEIQRTEQGDSAMYLCASSRELTDTQYFGPGTRLTVL.

Turning to this clone: The same CDR3 can be traced to other DNA sequences in this sample. The genes are TRBV5-1 and TRBJ1-2, with D perhaps TRBD1 (6 bases). There are 13 residues in the CDR3. Germline CDR1 reads SGHRS; CDR2 reads YFSETQ. The germline V and J ends were trimmed by 2 bases and 3 bases, with 8 bases remaining between them. The CDR3 DNA reads as TGCGCCAGCAGCTTACAGGGAGACTATGGCTACACCTTC. It specifies CASSLQGDYGYTF.

The chain employs TRBV2 and TRBJ1-1; a weak D match, TRBD1 (5 bases). Germline values: CDR1 SNHLY, CDR2 FYNNEI. Trimming pared 5 bases from V and 6 bases from J, leaving 16 bases between. The CDR3 length is 14 residues. The CDR3 sequence is CASSLFGGDSEAFF. Here the CDR3 DNA reads TGTGCCAGCAGTCTCTTTGGAGGGGACTCTGAAGCTTTCTTT.

The DNA for the CDR3 is TGTGCCATCAGTGAGTTGGGGACAGGGGGCGCAAGTAACTATGGCTACACCTTC. It codes for CAISELGTGGASNYGYTF. V gene TRBV10-3 combines with J gene TRBJ1-2, with 12 bases aligning to TRBD1. CDR1 is ENHRY and CDR2 is SYGVKD in the germline V gene. The ends lost 1 base at V and 1 base at J; junction bases unmatched: 7. CDR3 length equals 18 residues.

In the case of this clone: The junction and the germline gene differ at one end; a read error may be behind it. V is TRBV7-9 and J is TRBJ2-2; TRBD2 might be the D (5 bases). Germline values: CDR1 SEHNR, CDR2 FQNEAQ (reference sequence). The CDR3 runs to 16 residues. CDR3 amino acids: CASRQGSGSASGELLF. The CDR3 DNA reads TGTGCCAGCAGACAAGGGTCGGGGTCGGCTTCCGGGGAGCTGCTTTTT. Using reference TRBV7-9 and TRBJ2-2 for the parts outside the CDR3, the full variable domain is DTGVSQNPRHKITKRGQNVTFRCDPISEHNRLYWYRQTLGQGPEFLTYFQNEAQLEKSRLLSDRFSAERPKGSFSTLEIQRTEQGDSAMYLCASRQGSGSASGELLFGEGSRLTVL.

The rearrangement links TRBV4-1 to TRBJ2-1, with 12 bases that match TRBD2. Trimming at V came to 2 bases and at J to 0 bases, leaving 5 bases not matched to a gene. CDR3 size: 18 residues. Germline values: CDR1 MGHRA, CDR2 YSYEKL. For the CDR3, the DNA is TGCGCCAGCAGCCAAAGGACTAGCGGGGCTAGCTCCTACAATGAGCAGTTCTTC. This sequence encodes CASSQRTSGASSYNEQFF.

The V and J genes are TRBV7-9 and TRBJ2-7; D perhaps matches TRBD1 (6 bases). The CDR3 is 15 residues long. CDR1 is SEHNR and CDR2 is FQNEAQ in the germline V gene (reference sequence). Deletions cut 1 base from V and 0 bases from J, with 10 bases between. The CDR3 reads CASSLEGGASYEQYF. DNA of the CDR3: TGTGCCAGCAGCTTAGAAGGGGGTGCCTCCTACGAGCAGTACTTC.

This clone was recorded once. The rearrangement joins TRBV5-1 to TRBJ2-1, with D tentatively TRBD2 (6 bases). Trimming removed 0 bases at V and 0 bases at J, with 7 bases between. CDR3 size: 15 residues. Per the germline V gene, CDR1 is SGHRS and CDR2 is YFSETQ. Written as DNA, the CDR3 is TGCGCCAGCAGCTTGGACGGGAGCTCCTACAATGAGCAGTTCTTC. Its translation: CASSLDGSSYNEQFF.

In its sample, this clone was seen once. The chain joins TRBV5-4 to TRBJ1-4; TRBD1 might be the D (5 bases). Per germline, CDR1 SGHNT and CDR2 YYREEE (reference sequence). The V end lost 4 bases, the J end lost 8 bases, and 15 bases lay between the germline ends. The CDR3 is 14 amino acids. As DNA, the CDR3 is TGTGCCAGCAGCCGGAGGGGATTCGACGAAAAACTGTTTTTT. It encodes CASSRRGFDEKLFF.

V and J are TRBV6-1 and TRBJ1-5; possible D gene TRBD1, 5 bases. The germline V gene encodes CDR1 MNHNS and CDR2 SASEGT. The V end lost 8 bases, the J end lost 1 base, and 9 bases lay between the germline ends. There are 13 residues in the CDR3. DNA for the CDR3: TGTGCCAGCGCGCGGGGGAGCAATCAGCCCCAGCATTTT. This sequence encodes CASARGSNQPQHF.

The rearrangement uses TRBV28 and TRBJ2-2; 8 bases are shared with TRBD2. The trim removed 6 bases at V and 2 bases at J, leaving 5 bases unmatched. The CDR3 extends over 15 amino acids. Looked up from germline, CDR1 is MDHEN and CDR2 is SYDVKM. The CDR3 sequence: CASSPREGNTGELFF. The CDR3, as DNA: TGTGCCAGCAGCCCCCGGGAGGGAAACACCGGGGAGCTGTTTTTT.

V gene TRBV28 combines with J gene TRBJ1-1, with TRBD1 matching 7 bases. This CDR3 is 13 amino acids long. CDR1 is MDHEN and CDR2 is SYDVKM in the germline V gene. V was clipped by 8 bases and J by 4 bases; unmatched bases: 7. In DNA, the CDR3 is TGTGCCAGCCGCCAGGGGGGCGGCACTGAAGCTTTCTTT. Protein: CASRQGGGTEAFF.

This sequence joins TRBV7-9 and TRBJ1-4; no clear D gene. This CDR3 region has 14 residues. V gave up 4 bases and J gave up 0 bases, with 6 bases separating them. CDR1 is SEHNR and CDR2 is FQNEAQ in the germline V gene (reference sequence). As DNA, the CDR3 is TGTGCCAGCAGCTACAGATCAACTAATGAAAAACTGTTTTTT. This codes for CASSYRSTNEKLFF.

This chain links TRBV11-2 with TRBJ1-1, with 9 bases identical to TRBD1. V shed 5 bases and J 7 bases; nucleotides not matched to a gene: 17. Germline V lookup: CDR1 SGHAT, CDR2 FQNNGV. The CDR3 runs to 17 residues. The CDR3 sequence is CASSRRPGQGLLGEAFF. DNA of the CDR3: TGTGCCAGCAGCCGACGGCCGGGACAGGGTCTTTTGGGTGAAGCTTTCTTT.